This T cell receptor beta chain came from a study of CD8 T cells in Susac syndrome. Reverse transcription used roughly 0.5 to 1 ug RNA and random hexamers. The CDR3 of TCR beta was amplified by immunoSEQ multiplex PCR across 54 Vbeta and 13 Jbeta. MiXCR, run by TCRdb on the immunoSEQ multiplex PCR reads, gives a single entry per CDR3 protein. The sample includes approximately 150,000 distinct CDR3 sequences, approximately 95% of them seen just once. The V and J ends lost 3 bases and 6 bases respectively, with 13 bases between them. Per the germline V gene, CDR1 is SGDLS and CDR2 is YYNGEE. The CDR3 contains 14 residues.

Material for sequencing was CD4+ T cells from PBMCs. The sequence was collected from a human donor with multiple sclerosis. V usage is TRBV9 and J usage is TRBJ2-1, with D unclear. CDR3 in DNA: TGTGCCAGCAGCGCCTCAGGATGGTCCAATGAGCAGTTCTTC. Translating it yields CASSASGWSNEQFF.